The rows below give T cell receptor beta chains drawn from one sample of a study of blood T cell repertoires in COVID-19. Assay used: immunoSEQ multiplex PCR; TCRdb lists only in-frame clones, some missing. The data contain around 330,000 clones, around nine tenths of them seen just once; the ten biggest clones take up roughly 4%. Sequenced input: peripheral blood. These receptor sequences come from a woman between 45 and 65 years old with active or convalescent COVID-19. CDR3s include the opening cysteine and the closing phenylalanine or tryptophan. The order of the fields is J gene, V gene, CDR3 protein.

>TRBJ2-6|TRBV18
CASWPGLRTSGANVLTF
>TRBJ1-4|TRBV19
CASSSMGQGEKLFF
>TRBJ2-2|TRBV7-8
CASSFPAGELFF
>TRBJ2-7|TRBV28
CASQGQGATYEQYF
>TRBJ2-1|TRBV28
CASSWEGGPLSEQFF
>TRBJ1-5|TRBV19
CASRGTGALREPQHF
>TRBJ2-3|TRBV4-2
CASSHGEVSGTDTQYF
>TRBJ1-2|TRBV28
CASSLRTGADGYTF
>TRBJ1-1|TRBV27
CASSYRGTARPLGNTEAFF
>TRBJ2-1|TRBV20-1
CSVERAEQFF
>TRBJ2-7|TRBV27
CASSSQGRSYEQYF
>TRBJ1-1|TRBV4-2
CASRKEGASNTEAFF
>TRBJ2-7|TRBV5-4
CASSPRTGGEYEQYF
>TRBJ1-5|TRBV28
CASSLSGRSNQPQHF
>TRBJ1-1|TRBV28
CATMTGSMNTEAFF
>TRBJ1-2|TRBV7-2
CASSLASDRVAYLGYGYTF
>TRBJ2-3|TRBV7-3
CASSRGSGTDTQYF
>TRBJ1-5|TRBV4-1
CASSQEGARWGNQPQHF
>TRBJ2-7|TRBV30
CAWSGSGSYEQYF
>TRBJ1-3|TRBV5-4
CASKGGEENTIYF
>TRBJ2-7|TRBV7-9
CASSLGVGTGRHEQYF
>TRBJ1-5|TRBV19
CASSIRRGNQPQHF
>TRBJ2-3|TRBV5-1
CASSLARDRASTDTQYF
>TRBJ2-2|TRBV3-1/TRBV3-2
CASSQDLNEGGTGELFF
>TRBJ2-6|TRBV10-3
CAISDLTGGSGANVLTF
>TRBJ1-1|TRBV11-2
CASSPTRQREGEAFF
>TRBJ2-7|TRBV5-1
CASSLVYGSSYEQYF
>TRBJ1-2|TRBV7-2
CASSLGNGGDYGYTF
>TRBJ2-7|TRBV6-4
CASAGTFISYEQYF
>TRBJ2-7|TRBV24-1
CATRGQGAGEQYF
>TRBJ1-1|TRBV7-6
CASSRDRGLDTEAFF
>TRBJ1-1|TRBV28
CASTPGVRGDRTEAFF
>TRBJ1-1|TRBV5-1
CASSPGTGKRTEAFF
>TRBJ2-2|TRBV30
CAWIEDSANTGELFF
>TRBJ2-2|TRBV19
CATRPEGTGELFF
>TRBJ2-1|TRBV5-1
CASKTGANSYNEQFF
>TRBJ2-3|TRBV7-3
CASSRSPASGDTQYF
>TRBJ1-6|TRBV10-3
CAISGLNSPLHF
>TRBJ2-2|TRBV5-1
CASSAGQGTGELFF
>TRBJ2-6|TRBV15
CATSRRVPGQAYSGANVLTF
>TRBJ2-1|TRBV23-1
CASSQSGQGGENEQFF
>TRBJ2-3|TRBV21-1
CASSRIAGNYTDTQYF
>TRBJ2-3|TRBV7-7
CASSLGQGLGDTQYF
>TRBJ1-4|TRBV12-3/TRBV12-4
CASSSRHLEKLFF
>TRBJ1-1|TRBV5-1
CASSLAPPGQNTEAFF
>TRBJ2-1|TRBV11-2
CASSATNRVAEQFF
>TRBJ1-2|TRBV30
CAWSVGAMGGTF
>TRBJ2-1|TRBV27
CASRTRGRINEQFF
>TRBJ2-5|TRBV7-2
CASSLGSGGQETQYF
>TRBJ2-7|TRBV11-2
CASSLVRRGSNEQYF
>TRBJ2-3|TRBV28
CASFSSGRTNTQYF
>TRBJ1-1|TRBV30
CAWDRINTEAFF
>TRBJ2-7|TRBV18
CASSPPQGSGYEQYF
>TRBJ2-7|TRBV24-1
CATSDPGTGYEQYF
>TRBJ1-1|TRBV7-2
CASSLLLRTEAFF
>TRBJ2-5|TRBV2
CASSQGLQETQYF
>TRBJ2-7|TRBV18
CANSPRSFPSYEQYF
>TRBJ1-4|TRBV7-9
CASSLGQGDEKLFF
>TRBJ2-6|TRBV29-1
CSVSTRSGANVLTF
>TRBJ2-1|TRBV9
CASSLTTRGGTYNEQFF